Below are 29 T cell receptor beta chains sequenced from a single sample in a study of CD8 T cells in Susac syndrome. Reverse transcription of roughly 0.5 to 1 ug RNA was carried out with random hexamers. TCRdb reprocessed the immunoSEQ multiplex PCR reads via MiXCR and lists one record per CDR3 protein. The sample lists 74,000 or so distinct CDR3 sequences; 85% to 95% were seen once. The specimen sequenced was CD4+ T cells from PBMCs. Receptors originate from a human donor with Susac syndrome.

The chain couples TRBV6-2 or TRBV6-3 to TRBJ2-5; 8 bases map to TRBD1. Germline V gene lookup returns CDR1 MNHEY and CDR2 SVGEGT. The ends lost 2 bases at V and 5 bases at J; junction bases unmatched: 4. The CDR3 covers 14 residues. The CDR3 sequence: CASSYGQGGETQYF. The CDR3 DNA sequence: TGTGCCAGCAGTTACGGACAGGGCGGTGAGACCCAGTACTTC.

The chain has TRBV5-1 and TRBJ2-7; D is unresolved. This CDR3 region has 14 residues. Trimming stripped 3 bases from V and 2 bases from J, with 12 bases between. Germline V lookup: CDR1 SGHRS, CDR2 YFSETQ. The CDR3 here is CASSSAGQTYEQYF. The CDR3 DNA reads as TGCGCCAGCAGCTCGGCAGGTCAAACCTACGAGCAGTACTTC. The variable domain in full, completed from reference TRBV5-1 and TRBJ2-7, reads KAGVTQTPRYLIKTRGQQVTLSCSPISGHRSVSWYQQTPGQGLQFLFEYFSETQRNKGNFPGRFSGRQFSNSRSEMNVSTLELGDSALYLCASSSAGQTYEQYFGPGTRLTVT.

DNA for the CDR3: TGTGCCAGCAGCCCCAACAGGGGGCGTTCAGATACGCAGTATTTT. Amino acids: CASSPNRGRSDTQYF. This rearrangement joins TRBV12-3 or TRBV12-4 to TRBJ2-3; TRBD1 matches 9 bases. The J segment lost 4 bases and the V segment lost 6 bases, leaving 8 bases of the junction unmatched. CDR3 length: 15 residues.

The CDR3 region is CASSQGAGRLNTEAFF. CDR3 sequence (DNA): TGTGCCAGCAGCCAAGGCGCAGGACGGCTGAACACTGAAGCTTTCTTT. This chain uses TRBV3-1 with TRBJ1-1; no reliable D call. The V gene lost 1 base and the J gene lost 0 bases, with 12 bases spanning the gap. Germline CDR1 LGHDT, CDR2 YNNKEL (reference sequence). This CDR3 has 16 amino acids.

This chain uses TRBV6-2 or TRBV6-3 with TRBJ2-7; D unresolved. Trimming pared 5 bases from V and 4 bases from J, leaving 9 bases between. Germline-derived CDR1 and CDR2 are MNHEY and SVGEGT. The CDR3 extends over 12 amino acids. CDR3 DNA: TGTGCCAGCAGTCTCACCCCATACGAGCAGTACTTC. Translated, it gives CASSLTPYEQYF.

The gene calls are TRBV28 and TRBJ2-1; 8 positions match TRBD2. Trimming took 2 bases from V and 6 from J; bases not matched to a gene: 0. CDR1 MDHEN and CDR2 SYDVKM come from the germline V gene. The CDR3 is 13 residues long. CDR3 residues: CASSLGTSNEQFF. DNA of the CDR3: TGTGCCAGCAGTTTAGGGACTAGCAATGAGCAGTTCTTC.

This clonotype occurred once. V and J are TRBV28 and TRBJ2-5, with TRBD1 matching 10 bases. CDR1 and CDR2 (germline): MDHEN, SYDVKM. The CDR3 has 14 amino acids. V shed 6 bases, J shed 2 bases, and the junction held 3 bases outside the gene matches. CDR3 amino acids: CASRWTGGQETQYF. CDR3 sequence (DNA): TGTGCCAGCAGGTGGACAGGGGGGCAAGAGACCCAGTACTTC.

This sequence joins TRBV9 and TRBJ2-5, with 12 bases matching TRBD2. The CDR3 contains 17 residues. The junction had 7 bases not matched to a gene; V was cut back by 0 bases and J by 4 bases. CDR1 and CDR2 (germline): SGDLS, YYNGEE. The CDR3 region has the DNA TGTGCCAGCAGCGTAGGAGCGCTAGCGGGAGGGCCAGAGACCCAGTACTTC. Protein: CASSVGALAGGPETQYF.

This chain uses TRBV19 with TRBJ2-2; 13 positions agree with TRBD2. With 3 bases clipped from V and 6 bases from J, the junction kept 7 bases outside the gene matches. The CDR3 is 17 residues long. Looked up from germline, CDR1 is LNHDA and CDR2 is SQIVND (reference sequence). The CDR3 nucleotides read TGTGCCAGTAGTATTTCTTCGGGGACTAGCGGGGCCGGGGAGCTGTTTTTT. It yields the protein CASSISSGTSGAGELFF.

The chain uses TRBV24-1 and TRBJ2-1, with 9 bases lining up with TRBD2. The germline gives CDR1 KGHDR, CDR2 SFDVKD. The CDR3 runs 13 residues. With V trimmed by 5 bases and J by 9 bases, 4 bases remained unmatched. CDR3 DNA sequence: TGTGCCACCAGTGGGACTAGCGTCGGTGAGCAGTTCTTC. Translating it yields CATSGTSVGEQFF.

V and J are TRBV6-2 or TRBV6-3 and TRBJ2-7; either TRBD1 or TRBD2 may supply D (6 bases each). Germline-derived CDR1 and CDR2 are MNHEY and SVGEGT. The germline V and J ends were trimmed by 6 bases and 4 bases, with 19 bases remaining between them. The CDR3 extends over 15 amino acids. The CDR3 DNA reads TGTGCCAGCAGGGCCCCCGGGGGCGTTTGGTACGAGCAGTACTTC. Amino acid sequence: CASRAPGGVWYEQYF.

The chain uses TRBV7-2 and TRBJ2-2, with D maybe TRBD1 (6 bases). This CDR3 is built from 15 residues. The germline gives CDR1 SGHTA, CDR2 FQGNSA. V was shortened by 2 bases and J by 3 bases, with 10 bases between the two germline ends. This chain's CDR3 is CASSLQGRDTGELFF. The CDR3 nucleotides read TGTGCCAGCAGCTTACAGGGGCGTGACACCGGGGAGCTGTTTTTT.

This chain joins TRBV28 and TRBJ2-3; 12 bases agree with TRBD1. Trimming at V came to 6 bases and at J to 6 bases, leaving 7 bases not matched to a gene. The CDR3 covers 15 residues. The V gene's germline CDR1 is MDHEN and CDR2 SYDVKM. CDR3 region: CASRRGQGAWDTQYF. The CDR3 DNA sequence: TGTGCCAGCAGAAGGGGACAGGGGGCATGGGATACGCAGTATTTT. Combining the CDR3 with reference TRBV28 and TRBJ2-3 gives the whole variable domain DVKVTQSSRYLVKRTGEKVFLECVQDMDHENMFWYRQDPGLGLRLIYFSYDVKMKEKGDIPEGYSVSREKKERFSLILESASTNQTSMYLCASRRGQGAWDTQYFGPGTRLTVL.

J is TRBJ1-1 and V is TRBV7-3; D gene ambiguous. The V end was cut by 1 base, the J end by 1 base, with 4 bases between. This CDR3 spans 13 amino acids. The germline gives CDR1 SGHTA, CDR2 FQGTGA. This chain's CDR3 is CASSLSRNTEAFF. CDR3 DNA: TGTGCCAGCAGCTTAAGCCGGAACACTGAAGCTTTCTTT.

This clonotype was recorded once. The V call is TRBV12-3 or TRBV12-4, the J call TRBJ1-1; 7 nucleotides agree with TRBD1. Losses at the gene ends were 6 bases for V and 6 bases for J; bases not matched to a gene: 10. This CDR3 contains 14 residues. The chain's CDR3 is CASSRGRGGSEAFF. Written as DNA, the CDR3 is TGTGCCAGCAGCCGAGGCCGAGGGGGCTCTGAAGCTTTCTTT.

The chain employs TRBV2 and TRBJ2-1, with 11 bases that match TRBD2. V trimming: 2 bases; J trimming: 10 bases; junction bases outside the gene matches: 13. From germline, CDR1 is SNHLY and CDR2 FYNNEI. CDR3 length equals 17 residues. The DNA for the CDR3 is TGTGCCAGCAGTGAACTCAGGGAGGTAGCGGGAGGGGACGAGCAGTTCTTC. Its translation: CASSELREVAGGDEQFF.

The CDR3 DNA sequence: TGTGCCAGCAAGGCAAACACCGGGGAGCTGTTTTTT. It translates to CASKANTGELFF. The chain combines TRBV2 with TRBJ2-2; D gene uncertain. Between the trimmed V and J ends, which lost 7 bases and 2 bases, there was a span of 5 bases. The CDR3 runs to 12 residues. Germline lookup yields CDR1 SNHLY and CDR2 FYNNEI. Full variable domain (rest looked up from reference TRBV2 and TRBJ2-2): EPEVTQTPSHQVTQMGQEVILRCVPISNHLYFYWYRQILGQKVEFLVSFYNNEISEKSEIFDDQFSVERPDGSNFTLKIRSTKLEDSAMYFCASKANTGELFFGEGSRLTVL.

The V gene is TRBV7-2, the J gene TRBJ2-7; D perhaps matches TRBD2 (6 bases). Per the germline V gene, CDR1 is SGHTA and CDR2 is FQGNSA. V lost 6 bases and J lost 1, with 16 bases in between. The CDR3 extends over 15 amino acids. In DNA, the CDR3 is TGTGCCAGCAGTTACGGGACTGTGCCTTCCTACGAGCAGTACTTC. Translating it yields CASSYGTVPSYEQYF. The variable domain in full, with the rest retrieved from reference TRBV7-2 and TRBJ2-7, is GAGVSQSPSNKVTEKGKDVELRCDPISGHTALYWYRQSLGQGLEFLIYFQGNSAPDKSGLPSDRFSAERTGGSVSTLTIQRTQQEDSAVYLCASSYGTVPSYEQYFGPGTRLTVT.

The J gene is TRBJ2-5, the V gene TRBV13; D could derive from TRBD1 or TRBD2 (5 bases each). The germline gives CDR1 PRHDT, CDR2 FYEKMQ (reference sequence). Trimming took off 1 base at V and 3 bases at J, with 21 bases between the two ends. The CDR3 length is 18 residues. The DNA for the CDR3 is TGTGCCAGCAGCTTAGATTCGAGACACCCCCGAGGGGAAGAGACCCAGTACTTC. This translates into CASSLDSRHPRGEETQYF.

CDR3 sequence (DNA): TGCGCCAGCAGCTTGGCGGGAGATTTCTACGAGCAGTACTTC. The encoded protein is CASSLAGDFYEQYF. The V call is TRBV5-1, the J call TRBJ2-7, with D perhaps TRBD2 (6 bases). CDR1 is SGHRS, CDR2 YFSETQ, per germline. The germline V and J ends were trimmed by 0 bases and 3 bases, with 10 bases remaining between them. CDR3 length equals 14 residues. The variable domain in full, with the rest retrieved from reference TRBV5-1 and TRBJ2-7, is KAGVTQTPRYLIKTRGQQVTLSCSPISGHRSVSWYQQTPGQGLQFLFEYFSETQRNKGNFPGRFSGRQFSNSRSEMNVSTLELGDSALYLCASSLAGDFYEQYFGPGTRLTVT.

V is TRBV6-2 or TRBV6-3 and J is TRBJ2-7; TRBD1 aligns across 9 bases. This CDR3 is 15 amino acids long. Germline CDR1 MNHEY, CDR2 SVGEGT. Losses at the gene ends were 0 bases for V and 2 bases for J; bases not matched to a gene: 2. The DNA of the CDR3 is TGTGCCAGCAGTTACTCTGGGACAGGGACCTACGAGCAGTACTTC. Its protein product is CASSYSGTGTYEQYF.

The chain uses TRBV7-2 and TRBJ2-7; D is undetermined. Germline lookup yields CDR1 SGHTA and CDR2 FQGNSA. This CDR3 contains 15 residues. V was pared by 3 bases and J by 2 bases, with 14 bases between. Written as DNA, the CDR3 is TGTGCCAGCAGCTTGGGTGGCGCTCTTACCTACGAGCAGTACTTC. Its protein is CASSLGGALTYEQYF.

The J gene is TRBJ2-1, the V gene TRBV18; D is unresolved. CDR3 size: 17 residues. Germline CDR1 KGHSH, CDR2 LQKENI. V was pared by 2 bases and J by 5 bases, with 19 bases between. For the CDR3, the DNA is TGTGCCAGCTCACCATTGACTCCCAACCGGATAAACAATGAGCAGTTCTTC. This codes for CASSPLTPNRINNEQFF.

The chain couples TRBV15 to TRBJ2-1; TRBD2 might be the D (7 bases). Germline V gene lookup returns CDR1 LNHNV and CDR2 YYDKDF (reference sequence). The CDR3 is 15 residues long. V gave up 1 base and J gave up 5 bases, with 12 bases separating them. This CDR3 reads CATSRGGGRNNEQFF. The DNA of the CDR3 is TGTGCCACCAGCAGAGGGGGGGGCAGGAACAATGAGCAGTTCTTC.

The CDR3 protein is CASNRDSRTGKLFF. The CDR3 bases are TGTGCCAGCAACCGGGACAGCCGGACGGGAAAACTGTTTTTT. J is TRBJ1-4 and V is TRBV14, with TRBD1 matching over 7 bases. The CDR3 has 14 residues. Germline-derived CDR1 and CDR2 are SGHDN and FVKESK. V lost 7 bases to trimming and J lost 10 bases; unmatched junction nucleotides: 12.

This CDR3 is CASSLPSLGNQPQHF. The CDR3 nucleotides read TGTGCCAGCAGCTTACCATCCCTGGGAAATCAGCCCCAGCATTTT. V is TRBV7-2 and J is TRBJ1-5; D uncertain. CDR3 size: 15 residues. The V end was cut by 2 bases, the J end by 4 bases, with 12 bases between. Germline V gene data show CDR1 as SGHTA and CDR2 as FQGNSA.

The rearrangement uses TRBV28 and TRBJ2-3, with a possible D match to TRBD1 (5 bases). The CDR3 is 15 amino acids. Looked up from germline, CDR1 is MDHEN and CDR2 is SYDVKM. Between the trimmed V and J ends, which lost 7 bases and 3 bases, there was a span of 17 bases. The CDR3 region has the DNA TGTGCCAGCATAAGGGAAAGCAGGGCAACAGATACGCAGTATTTT. Translation: CASIRESRATDTQYF.

CDR3 in amino acids: CASSLGLAGINQETQYF. The CDR3 region has the DNA TGTGCCAGCAGCTTGGGACTAGCGGGGATAAACCAAGAGACCCAGTACTTC. This sequence joins TRBV7-8 and TRBJ2-5, with 13 bases lining up with TRBD2. Germline V gives CDR1 SGHVS, CDR2 FQNEAQ. This CDR3 is built from 17 residues. With 3 bases clipped from V and 0 bases from J, the junction kept 4 bases outside the gene matches.

The V call is TRBV6-4, the J call TRBJ1-1; the match to TRBD1 covers 10 bases. With V trimmed by 0 bases and J by 4 bases, 14 bases remained unmatched. This CDR3 comprises 19 residues. Looked up from germline, CDR1 is MRHNA and CDR2 is SNTAGT. This chain's CDR3 is CASSDSFLGTGESGTEAFF. CDR3 DNA: TGTGCCAGCAGTGACTCGTTTCTGGGGACAGGGGAGAGTGGCACTGAAGCTTTCTTT.